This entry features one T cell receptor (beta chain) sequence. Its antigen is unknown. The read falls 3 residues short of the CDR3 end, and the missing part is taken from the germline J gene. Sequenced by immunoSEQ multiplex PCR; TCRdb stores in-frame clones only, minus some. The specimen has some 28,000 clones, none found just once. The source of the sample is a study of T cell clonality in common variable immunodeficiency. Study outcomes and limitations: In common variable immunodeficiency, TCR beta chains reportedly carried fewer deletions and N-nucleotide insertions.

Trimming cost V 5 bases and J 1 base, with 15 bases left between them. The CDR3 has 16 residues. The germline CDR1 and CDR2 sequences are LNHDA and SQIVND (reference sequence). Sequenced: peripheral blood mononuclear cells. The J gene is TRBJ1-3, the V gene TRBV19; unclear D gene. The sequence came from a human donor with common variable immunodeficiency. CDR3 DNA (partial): TGTGCCAGTAGTTTCTTGCAGGAGCCTTCTGGAAACACC. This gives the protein CASSFLQEPSGNT. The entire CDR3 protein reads CASSFLQEPSGNTIYF. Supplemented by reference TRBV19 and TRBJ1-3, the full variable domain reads DGGITQSPKYLFRKEGQNVTLSCEQNLNHDAMYWYRQDPGQGLRLIYYSQIVNDFQKGDIAEGYSVSREKKESFPLTVTSAQKNPTAFYLCASSFLQEPSGNTIYFGEGSWLTVV.